This entry lists 20 T cell receptor beta chains sequenced from one sample in a study of spatial heterogeneity in lung cancer. What these receptors recognize is not known. Findings and caveats of the study: Within tumors, counts of expanded alpha and beta TCRs tracked tumor mutation counts.

Time point given: sample taken at primary tumor resection. TCRdb reprocessed the 5' RACE reads via MiXCR and lists one record per CDR3 protein. This table holds approximately 2,900 distinct CDR3 sequences, roughly an eighth found once. The sequenced sample was lung tumor tissue, obtained at surgery. These receptor sequences come from a male donor with early-stage non-small cell lung cancer.

By proportion, this clonotype is medium-sized. V is TRBV11-3 and J is TRBJ2-5; D unclear. The CDR3 is 15 amino acids. Germline CDR1 SGHNT, CDR2 YENEEA. Trimming cost V 5 bases and J 0 bases, with 13 bases left between them. CDR3 nucleotides: TGTGCCAGCAGCCTCGGTGTGGACCACCAAGAGACCCAGTACTTC. The encoded protein is CASSLGVDHQETQYF.

By frequency in the sample, this clonotype is medium-sized. The chain has TRBV12-3 or TRBV12-4 and TRBJ1-5; D remains unclear. The CDR3 consists of 12 residues. With 6 bases removed from V and 6 bases from J, the gap between germline ends came to 9 bases. CDR3 residues: CASSLGPQPQHF. The CDR3 DNA is TGTGCCAGCAGCCTCGGTCCTCAGCCCCAGCATTTT.

CDR3 amino acids: CASRNRADTYEQYF. CDR3 nucleotides: TGTGCCAGCAGAAACAGGGCTGATACCTACGAGCAGTACTTC. The chain is built from TRBV4-2 and TRBJ2-7, with D tentatively TRBD1 (6 bases). This CDR3 has 14 amino acids. CDR1 is LGHNA and CDR2 is YNFKEQ in the germline V gene. V lost 6 bases and J 2 bases, leaving 14 bases between the germline ends.

This clonotype is medium-sized in the sample. The chain is built from TRBV14 and TRBJ2-5; D tentatively fits TRBD1 or TRBD2 (5 bases each). Germline V lookup: CDR1 SGHDN, CDR2 FVKESK. This CDR3 region has 15 residues. V lost 4 bases and J 1 base, leaving 13 bases between the germline ends. DNA of the CDR3: TGTGCCAGCAGCCTCCTGGGGGTTCTCCAAGAGACCCAGTACTTC. This sequence encodes CASSLLGVLQETQYF.

This clonotype is classed as medium-sized. The chain combines TRBV7-6 with TRBJ1-5; D is undetermined. Germline CDR1 is SGHVS and CDR2 is FNYEAQ. The V end was cut by 1 base, the J end by 4 bases, with 5 bases between. CDR3 size: 13 residues. The DNA for the CDR3 is TGTGCCAGCAGCTTAGGGGTTAATCAGCCCCAGCATTTT. Amino acid sequence: CASSLGVNQPQHF.

This clonotype was detected a few times. The chain employs TRBV18 and TRBJ2-4; no clear D gene. The CDR3 totals 16 residues. CDR1 and CDR2 from the germline V gene are KGHSH and LQKENI. V gave up 1 base and J gave up 7 bases, with 17 bases separating them. The CDR3 here is CASSPLQDLRVNIQYF. The CDR3 bases are TGTGCCAGCTCACCACTCCAAGACCTAAGGGTGAACATTCAGTACTTC.

The chain recombines TRBV5-1 with TRBJ2-2; D not resolved. This CDR3 contains 13 residues. Trimming took 4 bases from V and 6 from J, leaving 10 bases between them. Per germline, CDR1 SGHRS and CDR2 YFSETQ. Here the CDR3 DNA reads TGCGCCAGCAGCGCCCGAAACGCCGGGGAGCTGTTTTTT. It is translated as CASSARNAGELFF.

Ten or more counts support this clonotype. The rearrangement uses TRBV7-2 and TRBJ1-6; 7 bases are shared with TRBD1. CDR1 is SGHTA, CDR2 FQGNSA, per germline. V shed 7 bases, J shed 5 bases, and the junction held 5 bases outside the gene matches. The CDR3 sequence is 14 residues long. In DNA form, the CDR3 reads TGTGCCAGCACCGCACAGGGGAATAATTCACCCCTCCACTTT. As protein: CASTAQGNNSPLHF. The variable domain in full, completed from reference TRBV7-2 and TRBJ1-6, reads GAGVSQSPSNKVTEKGKDVELRCDPISGHTALYWYRQSLGQGLEFLIYFQGNSAPDKSGLPSDRFSAERTGGSVSTLTIQRTQQEDSAVYLCASTAQGNNSPLHFGNGTRLTVT.

This clonotype was detected many times. A read error may account for a junction end that differs from germline. The V and J genes are TRBV18 and TRBJ2-7; 7 positions agree with TRBD2. Germline-derived CDR1 and CDR2 are KGHSH and LQKENI. The CDR3 covers 12 residues. This CDR3 reads CASSRGREEMDF. CDR3 DNA sequence: TGTGCCAGCTCACGTGGGAGGGAAGAGATGGACTTC.

The chain is built from TRBV7-9 and TRBJ1-2; D is uncertain. The germline gives CDR1 SEHNR, CDR2 FQNEAQ (reference sequence). V lost 0 bases and J lost 2, with 7 bases in between. This CDR3 comprises 14 residues. The CDR3 region is CASSLAGSNYGYTF. The CDR3 nucleotides read TGTGCCAGCAGCTTAGCGGGGAGCAACTATGGCTACACCTTC.

This clonotype is medium-sized within its sample. The chain is built from TRBV7-6 and TRBJ2-1; TRBD2 agrees at 9 bases. Looked up from germline, CDR1 is SGHVS and CDR2 is FNYEAQ. Unmatched junction bases numbered 8, after V lost 2 bases and J lost 6 bases. The CDR3 runs to 16 residues. CDR3 region: CASSLSSGTSSNEQFF. For the CDR3, the DNA is TGTGCCAGCAGCTTATCCTCCGGGACTAGCAGCAATGAGCAGTTCTTC. Based on the CDR3 plus reference TRBV7-6 and TRBJ2-1, the full variable domain is GAGVSQSPRYKVTKRGQDVALRCDPISGHVSLYWYRQALGQGPEFLTYFNYEAQQDKSGLPNDRFSAERPEGSISTLTIQRTEQRDSAMYRCASSLSSGTSSNEQFFGPGTRLTVL.

A note on this clonotype: A much larger clone lies one base from this, so it may be a read error. This chain joins TRBV5-1 and TRBJ2-2; D is perhaps TRBD1 or TRBD2 (5 bases each). The CDR3 loop spans 14 amino acids. Looked up from germline, CDR1 is SGHRS and CDR2 is YFSETQ. The CDR3 DNA follows: TGCGCCAGCAGCTTAGGCACGGGGACCGGGGAGCTGTGTTTT. Protein sequence: CASSLGTGTGELCF.

Judged by abundance, this clonotype is medium-sized (0.01 to 0.1%). The chain joins TRBV5-1 to TRBJ2-7; 13 positions match TRBD2. CDR1 and CDR2 (germline): SGHRS, YFSETQ. With V trimmed by 3 bases and J by 3 bases, 9 bases remained unmatched. The CDR3 spans 17 residues. In DNA, the CDR3 is TGCGCCAGCAGCTCCGGGACTAGCGGGATTCCCGGCTACGAGCAGTACTTC. Amino acid sequence: CASSSGTSGIPGYEQYF.

This clonotype was recorded a few times. V gene TRBV30 combines with J gene TRBJ1-1; D perhaps matches TRBD1 (6 bases). This CDR3 has 11 residues. The germline CDR1 and CDR2 sequences are GTSNPN and SVGIG (reference sequence). The V end was cut by 3 bases, the J end by 5 bases, with 7 bases between. The CDR3 spells CAWRGGTEAFF. Here the CDR3 DNA reads TGTGCCTGGAGAGGGGGAACTGAAGCTTTCTTT.

This clonotype was picked up many times. The junction departs from germline at one end; a sequencing error may be responsible. The chain recombines TRBV6-1 with TRBJ1-4; unclear D gene. CDR3 length: 14 residues. CDR1 MNHNS and CDR2 SASEGT come from the germline V gene. The CDR3 spells CASSEGDTNEKLFF. For the CDR3, the DNA is TGTGCCAGCAGCGAAGGTGATACTAATGAAAAACTGTTTTTT.

This clonotype came up many times. The J gene is TRBJ2-3, the V gene TRBV4-1; TRBD2 matches at 13 bases. The germline CDR1 and CDR2 sequences are MGHRA and YSYEKL. V lost 5 bases and J lost 4; bases outside the gene matches: 6. This CDR3 is 16 amino acids long. The CDR3 here is CASSLTSGRIADTQYF. The CDR3, as DNA: TGCGCCAGCAGCTTGACTAGCGGGAGGATAGCAGATACGCAGTATTTT.

This rearrangement joins TRBV10-3 to TRBJ1-1; D is undetermined. CDR3 length equals 13 residues. The V and J ends lost 7 bases and 0 bases respectively, with 9 bases between them. Germline CDR1 reads ENHRY; CDR2 reads SYGVKD. CDR3 region: CAIIERLNTEAFF. The CDR3 coding sequence is TGTGCCATCATAGAACGGCTGAACACTGAAGCTTTCTTT.

Notes on this clonotype: This may stem from a read error, because a much larger clone lies one nucleotide away. V usage is TRBV27 and J usage is TRBJ1-6; D is unclear. Germline CDR1 reads MNHEY; CDR2 reads SMNVEV (reference sequence). The CDR3 is 18 residues long. The CDR3 DNA sequence: TGTGCCAGCAGCGGCCTTAGAGGCGGAAGCTCCTATAATTCACCCCACCACTTT. Its protein product is CASSGLRGGSSYNSPHHF.

The chain has TRBV12-3 or TRBV12-4 and TRBJ2-3; 8 bases are shared with TRBD2. CDR3 size: 15 residues. The V and J ends lost 6 bases and 3 bases, in that order; junction bases with no gene match: 8. CDR3 sequence: CASSRLGGATDTQYF. The CDR3 DNA reads as TGTGCCAGCAGCCGTCTCGGGGGGGCGACAGATACGCAGTATTTT.

This clonotype is categorized as medium-sized (0.01 to 0.1%). The rearrangement links TRBV2 to TRBJ1-5; no firm D call. CDR1 is SNHLY and CDR2 is FYNNEI in the germline V gene. This CDR3 spans 15 amino acids. The V gene lost 3 bases and the J gene lost 2 bases, with 11 bases spanning the gap. The CDR3 spells CASSDGQLGNQPQHF. DNA of the CDR3: TGTGCCAGCAGTGATGGTCAGCTAGGCAATCAGCCCCAGCATTTT.